These 22 T cell receptor beta chains were all obtained from the same sample, sequenced in a study of blood T cell repertoires in COVID-19. TCRdb keeps only in-frame clones here, not all; method: immunoSEQ multiplex PCR. The table records around 50,000 clones, 70% to 90% of them present only once. Sequenced material: peripheral blood. The source is a human donor in a cohort sampled during active COVID-19.

The V and J genes are TRBV15 and TRBJ2-7, with a weak D call TRBD2 (5 bases). Germline CDR1 reads LNHNV; CDR2 reads YYDKDF (reference sequence). The CDR3 loop spans 16 amino acids. V lost 0 bases to trimming and J lost 0 bases, with 12 bases between them. As DNA, the CDR3 is TGTGCCACCAGCAGAGATGGGAGCACAACCTCCTACGAGCAGTACTTC. Amino acid sequence: CATSRDGSTTSYEQYF.

The chain uses TRBV4-1 and TRBJ2-3; maybe TRBD1 (6 bases). Trimming took off 1 base at V and 0 bases at J, with 14 bases between the two ends. Germline CDR1 and CDR2: MGHRA and YSYEKL. This CDR3 has 17 residues. The CDR3 loop reads CASSQGFGGSSTDTQYF. For the CDR3, the DNA is TGCGCCAGCAGCCAAGGTTTTGGGGGCTCGAGCACAGATACGCAGTATTTT.

V gene TRBV6-4 combines with J gene TRBJ1-1; D not resolved. This CDR3 spans 13 amino acids. Looked up from germline, CDR1 is MRHNA and CDR2 is SNTAGT. The ends were cut back, 8 bases at V and 2 bases at J, with 12 bases in the middle. This chain's CDR3 is CASSSEVNTEAFF. In DNA, the CDR3 is TGTGCCAGCTCGTCGGAGGTAAACACTGAAGCTTTCTTT.

The chain recombines TRBV7-9 with TRBJ1-4; possibly TRBD1 for D (6 bases). The CDR3 spans 14 residues. Trimming left V 6 bases short and J 4 bases short, with 12 bases between. Germline assignment: CDR1 SEHNR and CDR2 FQNEAQ (reference sequence). The CDR3 loop is CASRTDRVNEKLFF. The CDR3 DNA follows: TGTGCCAGCAGAACGGACAGAGTTAATGAAAAACTGTTTTTT.

The V gene is TRBV9, the J gene TRBJ2-1, with 10 bases aligning to TRBD2. Trimming removed 0 bases from V and 9 bases from J; junction bases left unmatched: 6. The CDR3 is made up of 15 amino acids. The germline gives CDR1 SGDLS, CDR2 YYNGEE. The CDR3 reads CASSVVASGSIEQFF. The CDR3 coding sequence is TGTGCCAGCAGCGTAGTGGCTAGCGGGAGTATTGAGCAGTTCTTC. Variable domain in full (rest from reference TRBV9 and TRBJ2-1): DSGVTQTPKHLITATGQRVTLRCSPRSGDLSVYWYQQSLDQGLQFLIQYYNGEERAKGNILERFSAQQFPDLHSELNLSSLELGDSALYFCASSVVASGSIEQFFGPGTRLTVL.

V gene TRBV2 combines with J gene TRBJ2-2; D possibly corresponds to TRBD1 (6 bases). V lost 3 bases, J lost 1 base, and 12 bases lay in between. The germline CDR1 and CDR2 sequences are SNHLY and FYNNEI. The CDR3 has 16 residues. CDR3 coding DNA: TGTGCCAGCAGTGATACAGGGCGCATGAACACCGGGGAGCTGTTTTTT. Its protein product is CASSDTGRMNTGELFF.

The chain is built from TRBV7-9 and TRBJ2-5; 10 positions agree with TRBD2. Germline lookup yields CDR1 SEHNR and CDR2 FQNEAQ (reference sequence). CDR3 length equals 16 residues. With V trimmed by 1 base and J by 5 bases, 7 bases remained unmatched. Here the CDR3 reads CASSLGLAGVGETQYF. The CDR3 nucleotides read TGTGCCAGCAGCTTAGGGCTAGCGGGAGTTGGGGAGACCCAGTACTTC. The complete variable domain, with remaining parts taken from reference TRBV7-9 and TRBJ2-5, reads DTGVSQNPRHKITKRGQNVTFRCDPISEHNRLYWYRQTLGQGPEFLTYFQNEAQLEKSRLLSDRFSAERPKGSFSTLEIQRTEQGDSAMYLCASSLGLAGVGETQYFGPGTRLLVL.

This clone occurred once. The chain has TRBV29-1 and TRBJ2-2; 7 nucleotides line up with TRBD1. Germline V CDR1 and CDR2: SQVTM, ANQGSEA. The CDR3 loop spans 15 amino acids. Trimming cost V 4 bases and J 6 bases; bases outside gene matches: 11. As DNA, the CDR3 is TGCAGCGTTGTAATTCCGACAGGGTGGGCCGGGGAGCTGTTTTTT. Encoded protein: CSVVIPTGWAGELFF.

This chain joins TRBV5-4 and TRBJ2-2, with 8 bases lining up with TRBD1. The ends lost 3 bases at V and 4 bases at J; junction bases unmatched: 8. CDR3 length: 16 residues. Germline V gives CDR1 SGHNT, CDR2 YYREEE (reference sequence). The CDR3 region is CASSSRGQGSTGELFF. In DNA, the CDR3 is TGTGCCAGCAGCTCCCGAGGACAGGGATCCACCGGGGAGCTGTTTTTT.

J is TRBJ1-2 and V is TRBV4-3; TRBD1 aligns across 7 bases. Germline lookup yields CDR1 LGHNA and CDR2 YSLEER. The CDR3 length is 14 residues. Trimming took 5 bases from V and 5 from J; bases not matched to a gene: 8. CDR3 sequence (DNA): TGCGCCAGCAGCTATATGACAGGGTATTATGGCTACACCTTC. This sequence encodes CASSYMTGYYGYTF.

This sequence joins TRBV10-3 and TRBJ1-1, with D tentatively TRBD1 (5 bases). V lost 6 bases to trimming and J lost 2 bases, with 16 bases between them. Per germline, CDR1 ENHRY and CDR2 SYGVKD. This CDR3 has 15 residues. CDR3 residues: CAISHTTAVNTEAFF. DNA of the CDR3: TGTGCCATCAGCCACACGACAGCCGTTAACACTGAAGCTTTCTTT.

The chain combines TRBV7-8 with TRBJ1-2; a weak D match, TRBD1 (6 bases). The CDR3 is 12 residues long. Trimming removed 5 bases from V and 4 bases from J, with 8 bases in between. Germline-derived CDR1 and CDR2 are SGHVS and FQNEAQ. CDR3 nucleotide sequence: TGTGCCAGCAGCCAGGACAGCTATGGCTACACCTTC. This gives the protein CASSQDSYGYTF.

The chain carries TRBV2 and TRBJ2-1, with 10 bases aligning to TRBD2. CDR3 length equals 14 residues. CDR1 and CDR2 from the germline V gene are SNHLY and FYNNEI. The V gene end was trimmed by 5 bases and the J gene end by 8 bases; junction bases not matched to a gene: 6. CDR3 residues: CASSPLAGIDEQFF. CDR3 coding DNA: TGTGCCAGCAGTCCACTAGCGGGAATCGATGAGCAGTTCTTC. Looking up the rest from reference TRBV2 and TRBJ2-1 gives the full variable domain: EPEVTQTPSHQVTQMGQEVILRCVPISNHLYFYWYRQILGQKVEFLVSFYNNEISEKSEIFDDQFSVERPDGSNFTLKIRSTKLEDSAMYFCASSPLAGIDEQFFGPGTRLTVL.

This clone was seen just once. For the CDR3, the DNA is TGTGCCAGCAGCGGCCGGAGCCCATTATGGCCTTCGGATGGCTACACCTTC. Protein product: CASSGRSPLWPSDGYTF. The V and J genes are TRBV9 and TRBJ1-2; D is unresolved. The CDR3 length is 17 residues. Trimming cost V 3 bases and J 6 bases, with 24 bases left between them. From germline, CDR1 is SGDLS and CDR2 YYNGEE.

The rearrangement uses TRBV29-1 and TRBJ2-5, with 7 bases matching TRBD1. This CDR3 is built from 13 residues. CDR1 is SQVTM and CDR2 is ANQGSEA in the germline V gene. The V and J ends lost 2 bases and 5 bases, in that order; junction bases with no gene match: 5. The CDR3, as DNA: TGCAGCGTTGAACAAGACAGGGACGAGACCCAGTACTTC. Translation: CSVEQDRDETQYF.

The chain joins TRBV27 to TRBJ2-4, with a possible D match to TRBD1 (5 bases). This CDR3 spans 16 amino acids. The V end lost 1 base, the J end lost 1 base, and 11 bases lay between the germline ends. The germline V gene has CDR1 MNHEY and CDR2 SMNVEV (reference sequence). DNA for the CDR3: TGTGCCAGCAGTTTATGGACGAAGGGGGCCAAAAACATTCAGTACTTC. This translates into CASSLWTKGAKNIQYF.

V and J are TRBV23-1 and TRBJ2-2; 7 bases are a match to TRBD1. TRBV23-1 is known as an ORF, though its function is uncertain. The CDR3 extends over 16 amino acids. Trimming cost V 1 base and J 7 bases; bases outside gene matches: 9. The CDR3 DNA sequence: TGCGCCAGCAGTCAATTCCCACAGGGGACCGACGGGGAGCTGTTTTTT. Translated, it gives CASSQFPQGTDGELFF.

The chain recombines TRBV7-9 with TRBJ1-1; D is unclear. The V end lost 1 base, the J end lost 0 bases, and 9 bases lay between the germline ends. The CDR3 loop spans 15 amino acids. The germline gives CDR1 SEHNR, CDR2 FQNEAQ (reference sequence). The DNA of the CDR3 is TGTGCCAGCAGCTTAGAGGCAGGAATGAACACTGAAGCTTTCTTT. Protein: CASSLEAGMNTEAFF.

This sequence joins TRBV11-2 and TRBJ2-7, with 8 bases fitting TRBD2. Losses at the gene ends were 1 base for V and 3 bases for J; bases not matched to a gene: 5. The CDR3 extends over 15 amino acids. Germline V gene lookup returns CDR1 SGHAT and CDR2 FQNNGV. The DNA for the CDR3 is TGTGCCAGCAGCTTAGTCATTGGGACTAGCTACGAGCAGTACTTC. Protein product: CASSLVIGTSYEQYF.

The rearrangement uses TRBV6-6 and TRBJ1-2, with D perhaps TRBD1 (6 bases). Trimming took off 6 bases at V and 5 bases at J, with 13 bases between the two ends. This CDR3 contains 13 residues. Germline V CDR1 and CDR2: MNHNY, SVGAGI (reference sequence). The CDR3 sequence: CASRTVQGYGYTF. The CDR3, as DNA: TGTGCCAGCAGAACCGTTCAGGGGTATGGCTACACCTTC.

The chain uses TRBV19 and TRBJ1-1; D is perhaps TRBD1 (6 bases). Trimming took off 4 bases at V and 2 bases at J, with 11 bases between the two ends. The CDR3 is 14 amino acids. From germline, CDR1 is LNHDA and CDR2 SQIVND (reference sequence). The CDR3: CASSTRTANTEAFF. The CDR3 region has the DNA TGTGCCAGTAGTACACGGACAGCCAACACTGAAGCTTTCTTT. Complete variable domain (other parts from reference TRBV19 and TRBJ1-1): DGGITQSPKYLFRKEGQNVTLSCEQNLNHDAMYWYRQDPGQGLRLIYYSQIVNDFQKGDIAEGYSVSREKKESFPLTVTSAQKNPTAFYLCASSTRTANTEAFFGQGTRLTVV.

This chain uses TRBV10-3 with TRBJ2-1; 13 bases fit TRBD2. Germline-derived CDR1 and CDR2 are ENHRY and SYGVKD. The J segment lost 5 bases and the V segment lost 3 bases, leaving 10 bases of the junction unmatched. CDR3 length: 18 residues. Here the CDR3 DNA reads TGTGCCATCAGTGACCCAGGACTAGCGGGGGCCCCAAACAATGAGCAGTTCTTC. Translation: CAISDPGLAGAPNNEQFF.